The entry below describes one T cell receptor (beta chain). What it binds is not known. This sample was included in a study of T cells after yellow fever vaccination. Study-wide findings and caveats: The secondary response showed a weaker magnitude and a faster peak, day 5 versus 15. A limited proportion of clonotypes was detected within both the CD4 and CD8 compartments.

Researchers made TCR cDNA using 5'RACE template switching, and this step added a universal primer site and UMIs. TCRdb re-called the 5' RACE reads with MiXCR, one entry per CDR3 protein. Here the sample spans approximately 580,000 distinct CDR3 sequences, about a sixth being singletons. Germline V gene lookup returns CDR1 SGHTA and CDR2 FQGNSA. V lost 4 bases and J lost 16; bases outside the gene matches: 7. The CDR3 is made up of 12 amino acids. The chain recombines TRBV7-2 with TRBJ1-5; 10 nucleotides match TRBD1. Sequenced here: PBMCs, sampled about 5 days after the first yellow fever vaccination. This clonotype originated in a young man who received the YFV17D yellow fever vaccine. The CDR3 DNA follows: TGTGCCAGCAGCTACGACAGGGGGCGTCCTCATTTT. Amino acids: CASSYDRGRPHF.